This T cell receptor beta chain comes out of a study of T cell clonotyping in hematopoietic cell transplantation. Concerning this clone: What it binds is not known.

Profiled with immunoSEQ multiplex PCR; TCRdb holds only in-frame clones, not every one. The table lists approximately 44,000 clones, roughly 94% of them singletons, with 0.7% to 0.95% in the top ten. Trimming took 5 bases from V and 6 from J; bases not matched to a gene: 7. CDR1 is SGHTA, CDR2 FQGNSA, per germline. The length of the CDR3 is 15 residues. Study-wide findings and caveats: Few recipient clonotypes overlapped donors; over 95% were de novo at given depth. No sorting was done, leaving CD4 and CD8 contributions mixed.

This clonotype was obtained from a woman aged 45-60 years in good health. Some clones in this sample may be carry-over from other donors' samples. The chain recombines TRBV7-2 with TRBJ2-7; 13 bases fit TRBD2. The sequencing sample was made of peripheral blood mononuclear cells. The CDR3 DNA is TGTGCCAGCAGCCCTACTAGCGGGGGGGCTGGCGAGCAGTACTTC. Protein: CASSPTSGGAGEQYF.